The table lists the clone carrying this T cell receptor beta chain with many counts. The antigen is not known. The data were taken from a study of response to subunit inactivated influenza vaccine. Study-level points and caveats: Few new T cells, the authors suggested, are recruited by each seasonal influenza vaccination.

A single record per CDR3 protein comes from TCRdb applying MiXCR to the RT-PCR reads. The repertoire holds 500,000 to 650,000 distinct CDR3 sequences, with approximately 7.1% as singletons. The CDR3 totals 15 residues. Per the germline V gene, CDR1 is SGHTA and CDR2 is FQGNSA. The germline V and J ends were trimmed by 5 bases and 1 base, with 15 bases remaining between them. The chain combines TRBV7-2 with TRBJ2-7; D perhaps matches TRBD1 (5 bases). This sequence originates from a man aged 45 to 70 who received an inactivated influenza vaccine. The specimen was PBMCs from blood, collected about 24 months after vaccination. In DNA form, the CDR3 reads TGTGCCAGCAGCCTCGCAGGGTCCGGTTCCTACGAGCAGTACTTC. Translating gives CASSLAGSGSYEQYF.